This T cell receptor beta chain was sequenced for a study of monozygotic twins with inflammatory bowel disease. About this clonotype: The target antigen is unknown.

Study observations and caveats: The authors note that differing immunosuppressive treatments may have added variability to patient repertoires. IBD patients shared fewer clonotypes with others than healthy twins, especially with disease activity.

CDR3 length: 15 amino acids. Per germline, CDR1 WNHNN and CDR2 SYGVQD (reference sequence). No DNA is given; TCRdb re-called the 5' RACE reads and lists each CDR3 protein once. The sample table includes over 100,000 distinct CDR3 sequences. This sequence joins TRBV10-1 and TRBJ1-2; TCRdb lists TRBD1, though no DNA is available to test this call. The specimen was blood. The clonotype comes from a human donor with ulcerative colitis or Crohn's disease, or a healthy co-twin of an affected twin (not recorded which). CDR3 loop: CASSVGPTGSYGYTF.